Following are 5 T cell receptor beta chains from one sample sequenced in a study of T-cell reconstitution after alpha-beta-depleted transplantation in children. TCRbeta library construction was performed incorporating unique molecular identifiers. TCRdb recomputed calls from the PCR reads with MiXCR, one row per CDR3 protein. The sample consists of about 240,000 distinct CDR3 sequences, roughly 25% of them appearing once. Sample: PBMCs, taken before TCRalphabeta/CD19-depleted stem cell transplant. The receptor set was obtained from a girl under 10 years old with Fanconi anemia, due to receive a stem cell transplant.

This clonotype was observed many times. The chain combines TRBV29-1 with TRBJ2-5, with D unclear. Germline V CDR1 and CDR2: SQVTM, ANQGSEA. V was shortened by 3 bases and J by 6 bases, with 11 bases between the two germline ends. The CDR3 length is 12 residues. The CDR3 protein is CSVEGSYQTQYF. In DNA form, the CDR3 reads TGCAGCGTTGAGGGGTCCTACCAGACCCAGTACTTC.

This clonotype occurred many times. The J gene is TRBJ2-5, the V gene TRBV20-1, with TRBD2 matching 7 bases. The germline V gene encodes CDR1 DFQATT and CDR2 SNEGSKA (reference sequence). The CDR3 covers 13 residues. Trimming removed 3 bases from V and 5 bases from J; junction bases left unmatched: 6. The CDR3: CSASGGRWETQYF. CDR3 bases: TGCAGTGCTAGTGGCGGGAGATGGGAGACCCAGTACTTC.

This clonotype was counted ten times or more. The chain links TRBV20-1 to TRBJ1-3; D call uncertain. The CDR3 consists of 12 residues. V was cut by 4 bases and J by 2 bases, with 6 bases left in between. Germline V gene sequence: CDR1 DFQATT, CDR2 SNEGSKA (reference sequence). CDR3 sequence reads: CSATAAGNTIYF. The DNA for the CDR3 is TGCAGTGCTACTGCAGCTGGAAACACCATATATTTT.

In this sample, this clonotype turned up many times. The chain recombines TRBV29-1 with TRBJ2-3, with 11 bases matching TRBD2. J lost 0 bases, V lost 7 bases, and 0 bases had no gene match. The CDR3 is made up of 13 amino acids. Per germline, CDR1 SQVTM and CDR2 ANQGSEA. CDR3 residues: CSGTSGSTDTQYF. The CDR3 region has the DNA TGCAGCGGGACTAGCGGGAGCACAGATACGCAGTATTTT.

This clonotype was observed many times. The V call is TRBV12-3 or TRBV12-4, the J call TRBJ1-3; TRBD1 agrees at 9 bases. Trimming cost V 5 bases and J 4 bases; bases outside gene matches: 6. CDR3 length: 15 residues. The CDR3 here is CASSTGGAGGNTIYF. CDR3 DNA sequence: TGTGCCAGCAGTACAGGGGGCGCGGGGGGAAACACCATATATTTT.